Below, one T cell receptor (beta chain) is given with its context. What it binds is unknown. The CDR3 is 13 amino acids. V lost 3 bases to trimming and J lost 8 bases, with 12 bases between them. Germline loops: CDR1 SGDLS, CDR2 YYNGEE. The primer mix had 60 Vbeta and 13 Jbeta primers. The table came from immunoSEQ multiplex PCR; TCRdb's copy has only in-frame clones and leaves some out. The sample includes 200,000 to 250,000 clones, 70% to 85% of them seen just once. This record comes from a study of cytomegalovirus exposure and HLA in healthy donors. Study-level information: Early released data comprised around 79 million unique TCRs from HLA-typed donors.

Study-wide points: Several top significant clusters appeared, in a later analysis, to be linked to common viral pathogens.

The clonotype was recovered from a woman aged 40 to 50 in good health and CMV-seronegative. The chain carries TRBV9 and TRBJ2-1, with D possibly TRBD1 on 6 matching bases. Sequencing was performed on PBMCs. CDR3 sequence reads: CASSDGTLDEQFF. CDR3 coding DNA: TGTGCCAGCAGCGATGGGACACTCGATGAGCAGTTCTTC.